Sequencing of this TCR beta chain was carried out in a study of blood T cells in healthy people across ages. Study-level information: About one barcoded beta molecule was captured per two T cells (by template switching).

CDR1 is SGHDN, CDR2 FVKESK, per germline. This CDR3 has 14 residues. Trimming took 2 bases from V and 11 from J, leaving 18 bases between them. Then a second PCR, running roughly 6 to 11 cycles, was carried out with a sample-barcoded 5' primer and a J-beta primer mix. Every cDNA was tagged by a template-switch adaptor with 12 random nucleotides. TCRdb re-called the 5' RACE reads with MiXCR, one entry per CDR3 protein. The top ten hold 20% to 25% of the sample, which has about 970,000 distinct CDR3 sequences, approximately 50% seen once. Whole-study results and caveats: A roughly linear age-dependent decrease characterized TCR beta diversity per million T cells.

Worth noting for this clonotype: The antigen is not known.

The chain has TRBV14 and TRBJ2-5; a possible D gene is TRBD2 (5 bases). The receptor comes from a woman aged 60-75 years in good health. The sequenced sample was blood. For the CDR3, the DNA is TGTGCCAGCAGCCAAATTCTAGCCGTCAATGAGCAGTACTTC. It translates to CASSQILAVNEQYF.